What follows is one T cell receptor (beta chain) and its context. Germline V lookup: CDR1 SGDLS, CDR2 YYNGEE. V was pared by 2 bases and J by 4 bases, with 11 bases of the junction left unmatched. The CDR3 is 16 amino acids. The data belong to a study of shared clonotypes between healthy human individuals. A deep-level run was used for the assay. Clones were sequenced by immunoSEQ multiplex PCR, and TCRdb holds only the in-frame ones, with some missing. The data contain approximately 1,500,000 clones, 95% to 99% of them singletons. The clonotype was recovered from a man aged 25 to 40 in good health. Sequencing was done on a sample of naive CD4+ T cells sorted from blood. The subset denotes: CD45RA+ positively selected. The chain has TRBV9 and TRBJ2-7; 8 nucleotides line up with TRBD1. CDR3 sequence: CASSVEGGQGPYEQYF. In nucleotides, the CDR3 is TGTGCCAGCAGCGTTGAGGGAGGACAGGGACCTTACGAGCAGTACTTC.